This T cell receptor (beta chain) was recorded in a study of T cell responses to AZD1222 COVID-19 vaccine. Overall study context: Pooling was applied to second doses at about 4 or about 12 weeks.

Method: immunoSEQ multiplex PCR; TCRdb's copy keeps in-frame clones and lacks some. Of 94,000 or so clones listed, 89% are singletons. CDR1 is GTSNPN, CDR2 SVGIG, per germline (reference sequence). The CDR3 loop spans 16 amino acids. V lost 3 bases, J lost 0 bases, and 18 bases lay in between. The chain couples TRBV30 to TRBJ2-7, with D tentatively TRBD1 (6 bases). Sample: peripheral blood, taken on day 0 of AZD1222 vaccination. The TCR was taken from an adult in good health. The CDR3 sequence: CAWRDDRFSSSYEQYF. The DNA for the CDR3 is TGTGCCTGGAGAGACGACAGGTTCTCGAGCTCCTACGAGCAGTACTTC.